This passage covers 23 T cell receptor beta chains from one sample sequenced in a study of patients and donors after allogeneic stem cell transplantation. From the RT-PCR reads, TCRdb called clonotypes with MiXCR, one entry per CDR3 protein. This table holds about 230,000 distinct CDR3 sequences, 12% to 15% found once. The sequencing input was blood, either unsorted or a sorted T cell fraction (not recorded which). These receptors all stem from a human donor who was either an allogeneic HSCT recipient or a stem cell or donor lymphocyte infusion donor (not recorded which). It is not recorded whose cells these are; they may come from a transplant donor.

This clonotype appeared many times. The rearrangement joins TRBV10-3 to TRBJ2-7; TRBD2 aligns across 7 bases. Germline V gives CDR1 ENHRY, CDR2 SYGVKD. The CDR3 has 14 residues. J lost 6 bases, V lost 4 bases, and 9 bases had no gene match. The CDR3 DNA sequence: TGTGCCATCAGTGCTATCGGGGGGTGGGGCGAGCAGTACTTC. Its protein product is CAISAIGGWGEQYF.

This clonotype has just a few counts. V gene TRBV29-1 combines with J gene TRBJ1-3; D uncertain. V was clipped by 8 bases and J by 0 bases, with 26 bases between them. CDR3 size: 18 residues. Germline lookup yields CDR1 SQVTM and CDR2 ANQGSEA. The CDR3 DNA sequence: TGCAGCCTCCCCTCGGGAAGGGAATTTCGGGGCTCTGGAAACACCATATATTTT. This translates into CSLPSGREFRGSGNTIYF.

This chain connects TRBV28 to TRBJ2-5, with D possibly matching TRBD1 (7 bases). Germline CDR1 reads MDHEN; CDR2 reads SYDVKM. Between the trimmed V and J ends, which lost 6 bases and 7 bases, there was a span of 15 bases. The CDR3 is 13 amino acids. The CDR3 nucleotides read TGTGCCAGCAGGGAGGGGGCCGGAGGGACCCAGTACTTC. Translating gives CASREGAGGTQYF.

The table lists this clonotype with a few counts. In DNA, the CDR3 is TGTGCCAGCATCCTGGACAGGGGCGAAGATACGCAGTATTTT. This gives the protein CASILDRGEDTQYF. The chain couples TRBV2 to TRBJ2-3; TRBD1 aligns across 9 bases. The CDR3 length is 14 residues. Germline assignment: CDR1 SNHLY and CDR2 FYNNEI. V gave up 7 bases and J gave up 5 bases; unmatched junction bases: 7.

This clonotype was found many times. The chain uses TRBV20-1 and TRBJ1-3; D gene ambiguous. This CDR3 comprises 14 residues. CDR1 is DFQATT and CDR2 is SNEGSKA in the germline V gene (reference sequence). Trimming shortened V by 3 bases and J by 2 bases, and 11 bases separated the two germline ends. CDR3 sequence: CSASPGTAGNTIYF. The CDR3 DNA is TGCAGTGCTAGCCCGGGAACGGCTGGAAACACCATATATTTT.

This clonotype was detected ten times or more. This chain connects TRBV5-1 to TRBJ1-2; D is unresolved. The CDR3 runs to 14 residues. CDR1 and CDR2 (germline): SGHRS, YFSETQ. V shed 0 bases and J shed 6 bases, with 12 bases lying between them. CDR3 loop: CASSLAQSVDGYTF. DNA for the CDR3: TGCGCCAGCAGCTTGGCCCAGTCAGTGGATGGCTACACCTTC.

The rearrangement uses TRBV6-2 or TRBV6-3 and TRBJ2-5; tentative D call: TRBD2 (6 bases). Germline values: CDR1 MNHEY, CDR2 SVGEGT. CDR3 length: 17 amino acids. V dropped 4 bases and J dropped 3 bases, with 21 bases sitting between them. The chain's CDR3 is CASSSPNRVAAKETQYF. CDR3 bases: TGTGCCAGCAGTTCCCCGAATCGGGTAGCGGCTAAAGAGACCCAGTACTTC.

This rearrangement joins TRBV3-1 to TRBJ1-2, with D maybe TRBD1 (5 bases). This CDR3 is 15 amino acids long. Germline CDR1 LGHDT, CDR2 YNNKEL (reference sequence). V was trimmed by 5 bases and J by 2 bases, leaving 15 bases between them. The CDR3 bases are TGTGCCAGCAGCAACCTGGGGGGGATCAACTATGGCTACACCTTC. Amino acid sequence: CASSNLGGINYGYTF.

The chain joins TRBV7-9 to TRBJ1-2; D unresolved. Trimming pared 2 bases from V and 6 bases from J, leaving 16 bases between. This CDR3 comprises 15 residues. CDR1 is SEHNR, CDR2 FQNEAQ, per germline (reference sequence). CDR3 bases: TGTGCCAGCAGCTTACCCGGACCGCAAAGTCATGGCTACACCTTC. The encoded protein is CASSLPGPQSHGYTF.

The rearrangement uses TRBV5-1 and TRBJ2-2; 9 bases line up with TRBD2. The CDR3 totals 18 residues. V trimming: 0 bases; J trimming: 0 bases; junction bases outside the gene matches: 6. The germline V gene has CDR1 SGHRS and CDR2 YFSETQ. CDR3 DNA: TGCGCCAGCAGCTTGGGACCCGCGGGGGGGTCGAACACCGGGGAGCTGTTTTTT. This codes for CASSLGPAGGSNTGELFF.

This clonotype has a count of ten or more. The rearrangement uses TRBV20-1 and TRBJ1-2; 10 nucleotides line up with TRBD1. CDR3 length: 14 amino acids. Germline loops: CDR1 DFQATT, CDR2 SNEGSKA (reference sequence). V trimming: 1 base; J trimming: 4 bases; junction bases outside the gene matches: 3. Written as DNA, the CDR3 is TGCAGTGCTAGAGGCCGGACAGGGGGCTATGGCTACACCTTC. Protein: CSARGRTGGYGYTF.

The chain couples TRBV3-1 to TRBJ2-1; 8 nucleotides match TRBD2. The germline V gene encodes CDR1 LGHDT and CDR2 YNNKEL (reference sequence). This CDR3 region has 15 residues. Losses at the gene ends were 1 base for V and 7 bases for J; bases not matched to a gene: 6. This chain's CDR3 is CASSQAGGPENEQFF. DNA for the CDR3: TGTGCCAGCAGCCAAGCGGGAGGGCCGGAAAATGAGCAGTTCTTC.

V gene TRBV6-5 combines with J gene TRBJ2-1; the match to TRBD2 covers 10 bases. The J segment lost 7 bases and the V segment lost 2 bases, leaving 8 bases of the junction unmatched. Germline V gene data show CDR1 as MNHEY and CDR2 as SVGAGI. The CDR3 length is 16 residues. CDR3 loop: CASSYLRLAGANEQFF. The CDR3 bases are TGTGCCAGCAGTTACCTTCGTCTAGCGGGAGCTAATGAGCAGTTCTTC.

The sample holds many counts of this clonotype. This chain links TRBV5-1 with TRBJ1-1; D might be TRBD1 (6 bases). The CDR3 is made up of 15 amino acids. V was trimmed by 4 bases and J by 0 bases, leaving 13 bases between them. Germline CDR1 SGHRS, CDR2 YFSETQ. The CDR3 coding sequence is TGCGCCAGCAGCCCTCAGGGGCCCTTGAACACTGAAGCTTTCTTT. Its protein product is CASSPQGPLNTEAFF.

This clonotype was picked up many times. The chain recombines TRBV20-1 with TRBJ2-5; 10 positions match TRBD2. The CDR3 sequence is 14 residues long. Losses at the gene ends were 2 bases for V and 7 bases for J; bases not matched to a gene: 7. From germline, CDR1 is DFQATT and CDR2 SNEGSKA (reference sequence). In DNA form, the CDR3 reads TGCAGTGCTAGACCTAGCGGGAGTCCCTTGACCCAGTACTTC. This codes for CSARPSGSPLTQYF.

In its sample, this clonotype was seen a few times. The chain uses TRBV15 and TRBJ2-1; TRBD2 agrees at 11 bases. Germline CDR1 reads LNHNV; CDR2 reads YYDKDF (reference sequence). The CDR3 is 20 residues long. V gave up 0 bases and J gave up 1 base; unmatched junction bases: 11. CDR3 loop: CATSRDSVLLAGDSYNEQFF. The CDR3 region has the DNA TGTGCCACCAGCAGAGATTCGGTTCTACTAGCGGGAGATTCCTACAATGAGCAGTTCTTC.

The chain employs TRBV4-1 and TRBJ2-7; D remains ambiguous. Between the trimmed V and J ends, which lost 3 bases and 7 bases, there was a span of 13 bases. The CDR3 is 13 amino acids. CDR1 is MGHRA and CDR2 is YSYEKL in the germline V gene. The DNA of the CDR3 is TGCGCCAGCAGCCAGGACGGTCTTTTGGAGCAGTACTTC. Protein: CASSQDGLLEQYF.

The chain links TRBV15 to TRBJ2-5; D gene ambiguous. Per germline, CDR1 LNHNV and CDR2 YYDKDF (reference sequence). Trimming shortened V by 3 bases and J by 7 bases, and 6 bases separated the two germline ends. The CDR3 loop spans 11 amino acids. The CDR3 protein is CATSRGLTQYF. The CDR3 coding sequence is TGTGCCACCAGCAGGGGGTTGACCCAGTACTTC.

In its sample, this clonotype was seen a few times. This chain connects TRBV7-3 to TRBJ2-1, with 8 positions matching TRBD2. Germline CDR1 reads SGHTA; CDR2 reads FQGTGA. This CDR3 contains 13 residues. V lost 5 bases to trimming and J lost 6 bases; unmatched junction nucleotides: 3. CDR3 protein: CASSPRGGNEQFF. The CDR3 region has the DNA TGTGCCAGCAGCCCCCGGGGGGGCAATGAGCAGTTCTTC.

This clonotype was counted at least ten times. V gene TRBV20-1 combines with J gene TRBJ2-3; TRBD2 matches 7 bases. Germline values: CDR1 DFQATT, CDR2 SNEGSKA (reference sequence). The CDR3 sequence is 13 residues long. With V trimmed by 5 bases and J by 2 bases, 4 bases remained unmatched. The CDR3 nucleotides read TGCAGTGCTGGGGGGGGAAACACAGATACGCAGTATTTT. Protein product: CSAGGGNTDTQYF.

This clonotype was seen a few times. This rearrangement joins TRBV9 to TRBJ2-1; D is ambiguous. Trimming stripped 3 bases from V and 0 bases from J, with 13 bases between. In germline, CDR1 is SGDLS, CDR2 YYNGEE. CDR3 size: 16 residues. In nucleotides, the CDR3 is TGTGCCAGCAGCGCCCGAAACTTGAGCTCCTACAATGAGCAGTTCTTC. Amino acid sequence: CASSARNLSSYNEQFF. The entire variable domain, with the rest obtained from reference TRBV9 and TRBJ2-1, is as follows: DSGVTQTPKHLITATGQRVTLRCSPRSGDLSVYWYQQSLDQGLQFLIQYYNGEERAKGNILERFSAQQFPDLHSELNLSSLELGDSALYFCASSARNLSSYNEQFFGPGTRLTVL.

The V gene is TRBV11-2, the J gene TRBJ1-5; a possible D gene is TRBD1 (6 bases). The CDR3 is made up of 14 amino acids. V shed 1 base and J shed 4 bases, with 8 bases lying between them. The germline V gene encodes CDR1 SGHAT and CDR2 FQNNGV. CDR3 region: CASSLGQVNQPQHF. The CDR3 coding sequence is TGTGCCAGCAGCTTAGGACAGGTGAATCAGCCCCAGCATTTT.

This clonotype was seen only a few times. The V call is TRBV9, the J call TRBJ1-1; D is possibly TRBD1 (5 bases). Germline V gene data show CDR1 as SGDLS and CDR2 as YYNGEE. The CDR3 covers 15 residues. The V end was cut by 0 bases, the J end by 3 bases, with 12 bases between. The CDR3, as DNA: TGTGCCAGCAGCGTAGGTTCGCTAGGGGACACTGAAGCTTTCTTT. This codes for CASSVGSLGDTEAFF. The entire variable domain, with the rest obtained from reference TRBV9 and TRBJ1-1, is as follows: DSGVTQTPKHLITATGQRVTLRCSPRSGDLSVYWYQQSLDQGLQFLIQYYNGEERAKGNILERFSAQQFPDLHSELNLSSLELGDSALYFCASSVGSLGDTEAFFGQGTRLTVV.